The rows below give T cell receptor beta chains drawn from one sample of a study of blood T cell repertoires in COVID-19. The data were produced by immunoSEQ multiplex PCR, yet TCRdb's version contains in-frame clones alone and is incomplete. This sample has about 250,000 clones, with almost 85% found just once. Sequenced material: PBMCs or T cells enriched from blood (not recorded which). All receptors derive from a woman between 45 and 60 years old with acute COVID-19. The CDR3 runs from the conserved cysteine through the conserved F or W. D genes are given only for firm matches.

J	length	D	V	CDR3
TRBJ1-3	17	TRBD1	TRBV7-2	CASSLLSGGNLGNTIYF
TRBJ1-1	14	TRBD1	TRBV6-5	CASSRTGGNTEAFF
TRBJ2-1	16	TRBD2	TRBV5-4	CASSVTSGGYYNEQFF
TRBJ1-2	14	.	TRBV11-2	CASSFGRDSYGYTF
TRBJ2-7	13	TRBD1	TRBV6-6	CASQGAQSYEQYF
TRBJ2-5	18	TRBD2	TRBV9	CASSVGTSGGPGQETQYF
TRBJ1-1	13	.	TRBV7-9	CASSFQANTEAFF
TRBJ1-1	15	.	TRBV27	CASSLSRSGNTEAFF
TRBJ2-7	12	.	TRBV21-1	CASSTPSYEQYF
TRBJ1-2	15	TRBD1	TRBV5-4	CASSLSRDRDYGYTF
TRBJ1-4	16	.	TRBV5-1	CASSITSPRGGEKLFF
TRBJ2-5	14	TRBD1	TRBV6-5	CASSQGQGRETQYF
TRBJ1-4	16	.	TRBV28	CASSPQLFATNEKLFF
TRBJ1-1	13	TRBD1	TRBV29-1	CSVVGTVNTEAFF
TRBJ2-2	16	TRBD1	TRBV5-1	CASSLVGQGGTGELFF
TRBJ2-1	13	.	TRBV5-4	CASSLELNNEQFF
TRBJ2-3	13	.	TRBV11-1	CASSVPSADTQYF
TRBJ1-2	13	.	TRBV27	CASSLSRNYGYTF
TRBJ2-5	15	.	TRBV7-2	CASSLGGGARETQYF
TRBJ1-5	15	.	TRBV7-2	CASSLALGRNQPQHF
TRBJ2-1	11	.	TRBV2	CASSQGFEQFF
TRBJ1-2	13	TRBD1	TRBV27	CASSLSDRDGYTF
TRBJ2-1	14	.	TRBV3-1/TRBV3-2	CASSQDRSYYEQFF
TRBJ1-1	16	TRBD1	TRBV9	CASSVAGTVWDTEAFF
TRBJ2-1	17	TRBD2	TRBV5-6	CASSPQPGLANYNEQFF
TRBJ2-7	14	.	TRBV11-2	CASSLTGVSYEQYF
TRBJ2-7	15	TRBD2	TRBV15	CATSREAGDGYEQYF
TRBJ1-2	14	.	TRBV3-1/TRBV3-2	CASSHKGQQHGYTF
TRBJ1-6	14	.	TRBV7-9	CASSPDTNNSPLHF
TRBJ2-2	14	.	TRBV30	CAWTSKLYTGELFF
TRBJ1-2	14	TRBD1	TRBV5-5	CASTHGTGGGGYTF
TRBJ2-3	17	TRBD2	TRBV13	CASRRLAGASSTDTQYF
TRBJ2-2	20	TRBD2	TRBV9	CASSVVPDPGLAGDTGELFF
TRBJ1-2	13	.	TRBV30	CAWNRDANYGYTF
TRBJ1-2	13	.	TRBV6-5	CASSSTGSYGYTF
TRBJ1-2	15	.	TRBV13	CASSQGGFYNYGYTF
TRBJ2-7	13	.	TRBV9	CASSPRSAYEQYF
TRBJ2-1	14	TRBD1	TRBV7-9	CASSPGQGYNEQFF
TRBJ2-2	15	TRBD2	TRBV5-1	CASSLLLAGPGELFF
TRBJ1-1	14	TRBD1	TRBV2	CAGQQGDMNTEAFF
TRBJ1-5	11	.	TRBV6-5	CASSRPGAQHF
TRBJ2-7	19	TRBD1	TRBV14	CASSQAGLTAGTGWNEQYF
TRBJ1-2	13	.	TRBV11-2	CASSAIQTTGYTF